These 24 T cell receptor beta chains originate from one sample sequenced in a study of regulatory T cells in long-lasting Graves disease. Time point given: newly diagnosed GD, antithyroid drugs for less than 3 months. PBMC-extracted RNA yielded the TCR library. Arm-PCR of CDR3 regions with iRepertoire HTBI primers generated TCR beta libraries. TCRdb re-called the multiplex PCR reads through MiXCR, storing one row per CDR3 protein. Here the sample spans 400,000 to 550,000 distinct CDR3 sequences, roughly 17% being singletons. The sample was also reused in another study, on T cells in Graves' hyperthyroidism and ophthalmopathy.

The sample was peripheral blood mononuclear cells (PBMCs), taken at new diagnosis, from a patient treated with antithyroid drugs. These TCRs come from a woman aged 25 to 45 with Graves disease.

This clonotype was counted ten times or more. This chain joins TRBV7-6 and TRBJ2-5; D is unresolved. This CDR3 comprises 15 residues. The V end lost 1 base, the J end lost 5 bases, and 14 bases lay between the germline ends. Per the germline V gene, CDR1 is SGHVS and CDR2 is FNYEAQ. The CDR3: CASSLGSRVAETQYF. The DNA for the CDR3 is TGTGCCAGCAGCTTAGGCTCTAGGGTGGCGGAGACCCAGTACTTC.

The chain has TRBV20-1 and TRBJ2-1; 8 bases align to TRBD2. The CDR3 is made up of 15 amino acids. CDR1 and CDR2 from the germline V gene are DFQATT and SNEGSKA (reference sequence). Trimming took 0 bases from V and 7 from J; bases not matched to a gene: 8. The CDR3 loop reads CSARDWGLGGNEQFF. Written as DNA, the CDR3 is TGCAGTGCTAGAGATTGGGGACTAGGGGGTAATGAGCAGTTCTTC.

Many counts were recorded for this clonotype. DNA for the CDR3: TGTGCCAGCAGACCGGGACTAGCGGGTATTGAGCAGTTCTTC. Translated: CASRPGLAGIEQFF. The V and J genes are TRBV2 and TRBJ2-1, with 12 positions matching TRBD2. With 6 bases clipped from V and 9 bases from J, the junction kept 6 bases outside the gene matches. From germline, CDR1 is SNHLY and CDR2 FYNNEI. This CDR3 is built from 14 residues.

Many counts were recorded for this clonotype. The rearrangement joins TRBV2 to TRBJ1-4, with unresolved D. The CDR3 runs to 15 residues. Germline V CDR1 and CDR2: SNHLY, FYNNEI. Trimming took off 6 bases at V and 4 bases at J, with 15 bases between the two ends. The CDR3 loop reads CASRDSGLLNEKLFF. The CDR3 DNA follows: TGTGCCAGCAGAGACTCCGGGCTACTTAATGAAAAACTGTTTTTT.

This clonotype has more than one count but fewer than ten. The chain is built from TRBV29-1 and TRBJ1-2; D ambiguous. This CDR3 has 14 amino acids. CDR1 SQVTM and CDR2 ANQGSEA come from the germline V gene. The V end lost 3 bases, the J end lost 8 bases, and 19 bases lay between the germline ends. CDR3 coding DNA: TGCAGCGTTGACGTTCCCGGCTCGGGCTGGGGCTACACCTTC. As protein: CSVDVPGSGWGYTF.

This clonotype was observed at least ten times. The genes are TRBV12-3 or TRBV12-4 and TRBJ2-7; unclear D gene. V was pared by 1 base and J by 5 bases, with 15 bases between. The CDR3 is made up of 15 amino acids. The CDR3 bases are TGTGCCAGCAGTTTAGGGGCCACCGGATTCCACGAGCAGTACTTC. It specifies CASSLGATGFHEQYF.

This clonotype has at least ten counts. The chain recombines TRBV27 with TRBJ2-3; a weak D match, TRBD2 (6 bases). Germline CDR1 reads MNHEY; CDR2 reads SMNVEV (reference sequence). V lost 4 bases, J lost 1 base, and 24 bases lay in between. The length of the CDR3 is 19 residues. CDR3 region: CASSWGLLRGAVGTDTQYF. The CDR3 nucleotides are TGTGCCAGCAGTTGGGGTCTCTTGCGGGGAGCTGTGGGCACAGATACGCAGTATTTT.

This chain connects TRBV6-5 to TRBJ2-7, with no clear D. V lost 4 bases, J lost 0 bases, and 22 bases lay in between. The CDR3 consists of 18 residues. CDR1 and CDR2 (germline): MNHEY, SVGAGI. CDR3: CASSSNHLRQRSSYEQYF. Here the CDR3 DNA reads TGTGCCAGCAGTTCGAACCACCTACGTCAGAGGAGCTCCTACGAGCAGTACTTC.

This clonotype has a count of ten or more. The chain joins TRBV27 to TRBJ2-5; 11 bases map to TRBD2. CDR3 length: 17 amino acids. The germline V gene has CDR1 MNHEY and CDR2 SMNVEV (reference sequence). Germline trimming cut 3 bases from V and 7 bases from J; bases unmatched to any gene: 13. The CDR3 region is CASSFTSGSPFKVTQYF. CDR3 nucleotides: TGTGCCAGCAGTTTCACTAGCGGGAGTCCGTTTAAGGTGACCCAGTACTTC.

CDR3 sequence: CSARDPTSGGWNEQFF. The DNA of the CDR3 is TGCAGTGCTAGAGATCCAACTAGCGGGGGGTGGAATGAGCAGTTCTTC. The chain joins TRBV20-1 to TRBJ2-1; TRBD2 aligns across 12 bases. Germline trimming cut 0 bases from V and 7 bases from J; bases unmatched to any gene: 7. CDR3 length: 16 amino acids. The V gene's germline CDR1 is DFQATT and CDR2 SNEGSKA (reference sequence).

Points on this clonotype: A much more abundant neighbour one base away suggests this may be a read error. V gene TRBV27 combines with J gene TRBJ2-1; D remains ambiguous. Matching the DNA end better, TRBJ2-5 makes the J call doubtful. Per germline, CDR1 MNHEY and CDR2 SMNVEV (reference sequence). The CDR3 loop spans 14 amino acids. The CDR3 region is CASSFVGQKGTQYF. The DNA of the CDR3 is TGTGCCAGCAGTTTTGTAGGGCAGAAAGGGACCCAGTACTTC.

This clonotype was observed many times. The V call is TRBV6-1, the J call TRBJ1-1; the D is unclear. V lost 10 bases to trimming and J lost 5 bases, with 17 bases between them. Germline V gives CDR1 MNHNS, CDR2 SASEGT. The CDR3 consists of 13 residues. The CDR3 protein is CATLRPVRTEAFF. In DNA form, the CDR3 reads TGTGCCACACTACGGCCAGTTCGGACTGAAGCTTTCTTT.

This clonotype was seen ten or more times. J is TRBJ1-4 and V is TRBV12-3 or TRBV12-4; unclear D gene. Trimming stripped 4 bases from V and 10 bases from J, with 13 bases between. This CDR3 contains 13 residues. The CDR3 coding sequence is TGTGCCAGCAGTTATGTGCCGGTTGGAAAACTGTTTTTT. Translation: CASSYVPVGKLFF.

This clonotype was observed many times. The chain combines TRBV20-1 with TRBJ2-7, with 9 bases identical to TRBD2. The CDR3 sequence is 14 residues long. With 0 bases clipped from V and 2 bases from J, the junction kept 2 bases outside the gene matches. Germline assignment: CDR1 DFQATT and CDR2 SNEGSKA (reference sequence). CDR3 in amino acids: CSAREGGRAYEQYF. The CDR3 DNA sequence: TGCAGTGCTAGAGAGGGCGGGAGGGCCTACGAGCAGTACTTC.

This rearrangement joins TRBV6-5 to TRBJ2-1; D is undetermined. V gave up 2 bases and J gave up 0 bases, with 8 bases separating them. This CDR3 is 15 amino acids long. Germline V CDR1 and CDR2: MNHEY, SVGAGI. In nucleotides, the CDR3 is TGTGCCAGCAGTTACGGTAGGCGCTCCTACAATGAGCAGTTCTTC. Translating it yields CASSYGRRSYNEQFF.

This clonotype was observed a few times. The chain is built from TRBV7-2 and TRBJ1-4; 7 positions agree with TRBD1. The CDR3 is made up of 14 amino acids. V lost 5 bases to trimming and J lost 5 bases; unmatched junction nucleotides: 5. Germline CDR1 SGHTA, CDR2 FQGNSA. The DNA of the CDR3 is TGTGCCAGCAGCAACCGGGACAGAAATGAAAAACTGTTTTTT. It yields the protein CASSNRDRNEKLFF.

This clonotype was seen many times. J is TRBJ1-4 and V is TRBV14; D may be TRBD1 (6 bases). V was trimmed by 4 bases and J by 6 bases, leaving 15 bases between them. CDR3 length: 15 residues. The germline V gene encodes CDR1 SGHDN and CDR2 FVKESK. The CDR3, as DNA: TGTGCCAGCAGCCGGCTACAGGGAAGGGATGAAAAACTGTTTTTT. Protein sequence: CASSRLQGRDEKLFF.

This clonotype was counted a few times. The rearrangement links TRBV19 to TRBJ2-1; 9 nucleotides line up with TRBD2. Germline-derived CDR1 and CDR2 are LNHDA and SQIVND (reference sequence). V lost 2 bases and J lost 0; bases outside the gene matches: 11. The CDR3 runs 19 residues. Written as DNA, the CDR3 is TGTGCCAGTAGTATACGGGCTAGCGGGGATGGGAGCTCCTACAATGAGCAGTTCTTC. Translated, it gives CASSIRASGDGSSYNEQFF.

Details on this clonotype: Just one base apart from a much larger clone, this may be a read error. The CDR3 does not end in the conserved phenylalanine or tryptophan, so this is likely a read error. The rearrangement uses TRBV24-1 and TRBJ2-7; no clear D. V gave up 4 bases and J gave up 5 bases, with 11 bases separating them. Germline V gene lookup returns CDR1 KGHDR and CDR2 SFDVKD. CDR3 length: 13 amino acids. CDR3 sequence: CATSDPPRDEQYS. DNA for the CDR3: TGTGCCACCAGTGACCCCCCTAGGGACGAGCAGTACTCC.

The J gene is TRBJ2-3, the V gene TRBV20-1; weak D call: TRBD2 (6 bases). The CDR3 covers 15 residues. Between the trimmed V and J ends, which lost 6 bases and 3 bases, there was a span of 19 bases. Germline loops: CDR1 DFQATT, CDR2 SNEGSKA (reference sequence). Written as DNA, the CDR3 is TGCAGTGCCCCTCTCCCCGGGGGAATAACAGATACGCAGTATTTT. Residues: CSAPLPGGITDTQYF.

V is TRBV19 and J is TRBJ1-5; D not resolved. The CDR3 totals 18 residues. The V end lost 3 bases, the J end lost 5 bases, and 23 bases lay between the germline ends. The germline V gene has CDR1 LNHDA and CDR2 SQIVND (reference sequence). For the CDR3, the DNA is TGTGCCAGTAGTATTGATGGGCAGCGTCCCCTACTTTATCAGCCCCAGCATTTT. Translated: CASSIDGQRPLLYQPQHF.

This clonotype occurred many times. V usage is TRBV5-1 and J usage is TRBJ2-7; tentative D call: TRBD2 (6 bases). Germline CDR1 is SGHRS and CDR2 is YFSETQ. The ends were cut back, 4 bases at V and 2 bases at J, with 16 bases in the middle. The CDR3 runs 15 residues. CDR3 nucleotide sequence: TGCGCCAGCAGCCCCCAAGGAGGGGTGACCTACGAGCAGTACTTC. It encodes CASSPQGGVTYEQYF.

The table lists this clonotype with many counts. This chain uses TRBV27 with TRBJ2-7; 7 bases match TRBD1. From germline, CDR1 is MNHEY and CDR2 SMNVEV (reference sequence). This CDR3 is built from 15 residues. V lost 5 bases, J lost 3 bases, and 10 bases stayed unmatched. The CDR3 nucleotides are TGTGCCAGCAGTAGGATCGACAGGGCTAACTACGAGCAGTACTTC. It encodes CASSRIDRANYEQYF.

This clonotype was observed a handful of times. The CDR3 spells CASSWAVRETQYF. CDR3 bases: TGTGCCAGCAGTTGGGCGGTCCGAGAGACCCAGTACTTC. The V and J genes are TRBV6-5 and TRBJ2-5; D not resolved. Trimming removed 4 bases from V and 4 bases from J, with 10 bases in between. From germline, CDR1 is MNHEY and CDR2 SVGAGI. This CDR3 has 13 residues.